These T cell receptor beta chains were read from a single sample in a study of control samples from healthy donors and cancer patients. Data came from immunoSEQ multiplex PCR; TCRdb stores just in-frame clones and leaves some out. This table holds 60,000 to 95,000 clones, roughly 80% found once. The sequencing sample was made of blood. These receptors all stem from a man in his fifties or sixties in good health. Each CDR3 is given with its conserved first and last residue. D genes are given only for firm matches. Rows give clone size only sometimes, using once, few, many, or a class for an expanded clone.

CDR3nt | CDR3aa | abundance | j_gene | v_gene | d_gene
TGTGCCAGCGCTACCCGGCTAGCGGGAGGGCCGGGTCATGAGCAGTTCTTC | CASATRLAGGPGHEQFF | . | TRBJ2-1 | TRBV27 | TRBD2
TGTGCCAGCGGGACAGGGAGCAACGAGCAGTACTTC | CASGTGSNEQYF | few | TRBJ2-7 | TRBV9 | TRBD1
TGTGCCACCAGCAGAGACGGGACTAATTACAATGAGCAGTTCTTC | CATSRDGTNYNEQFF | . | TRBJ2-1 | TRBV15 | TRBD2
TGTGCCAGCAGTCCCCACCGGGGTAACCACGAGCAGTACTTC | CASSPHRGNHEQYF | . | TRBJ2-7 | TRBV28 | .
TGTGCCAGCAGTATGCCACAGGGGGCGGACAATCAGCCCCAGCATTTT | CASSMPQGADNQPQHF | once | TRBJ1-5 | TRBV28 | TRBD1
TGTGCCAGCTCCCAGGGGTCCGGAACAGATACGCAGTATTTT | CASSQGSGTDTQYF | . | TRBJ2-3 | TRBV18 | .
TGTGCCAGCATGGGGACTACAGGCGAGACCCAGTACTTC | CASMGTTGETQYF | . | TRBJ2-5 | TRBV2 | TRBD2
TGTGCCAGCAGCCAAGGACAGGGTAAGGGGAACACTGAAGCTTTCTTT | CASSQGQGKGNTEAFF | . | TRBJ1-1 | TRBV3-1/TRBV3-2 | TRBD1
TGTGCCAGCAGCCTCCGGGACAGGGGTAAGGCTTTCTTT | CASSLRDRGKAFF | . | TRBJ1-1 | TRBV3-1/TRBV3-2 | TRBD1
TGTGCCAGCAGCTCATCCGGGACTAGCACAGATACGCAGTATTTT | CASSSSGTSTDTQYF | once | TRBJ2-3 | TRBV7-2 | .
TGTGCCAGCTCCCCTGACAGGGGGCTTCATGGCTACACCTTC | CASSPDRGLHGYTF | . | TRBJ1-2 | TRBV18 | TRBD1